This T cell receptor (beta chain) was observed in a study of prognosis after radiotherapy for stage I lung cancer. The study, taken as a whole, reports: After stereotactic body radiation therapy, unique TCR clone counts dropped from a median of about 9,200 to 6,500. Patients who had metastases reportedly showed TRBV and TRBJ gene usage that varied from that of patients who did not.

The trim removed 4 bases at V and 2 bases at J, leaving 0 bases unmatched. Germline CDR1 SEHNR, CDR2 FQNEAQ (reference sequence). The CDR3 sequence is 15 residues long. This clonotype has a count of ten or more. Its matching antigen is unknown. Amplification of the TCR beta CDR3 (from genomic DNA) was done by two-round multiplex PCR. Gene-specific TRBV and TRBJ primers were used in PCR round one. Universal primers were what the second PCR round used. TCRdb re-called the multiplex PCR reads with MiXCR, one entry per CDR3 protein. The sample yields approximately 23,000 distinct CDR3 sequences, 35% to 45% seen once.

The chain couples TRBV7-9 to TRBJ2-1; TRBD2 matches at 12 bases. The sample here was PBMCs, taken before or after stereotactic body radiation therapy (not recorded which). The receptor comes from a donor aged 50 or older with non-small cell lung cancer. As DNA, the CDR3 is TGTGCCAGCAGCTCTAGCGGGAGGGCCTACAATGAGCAGTTCTTC. Translation gives CASSSSGRAYNEQFF.